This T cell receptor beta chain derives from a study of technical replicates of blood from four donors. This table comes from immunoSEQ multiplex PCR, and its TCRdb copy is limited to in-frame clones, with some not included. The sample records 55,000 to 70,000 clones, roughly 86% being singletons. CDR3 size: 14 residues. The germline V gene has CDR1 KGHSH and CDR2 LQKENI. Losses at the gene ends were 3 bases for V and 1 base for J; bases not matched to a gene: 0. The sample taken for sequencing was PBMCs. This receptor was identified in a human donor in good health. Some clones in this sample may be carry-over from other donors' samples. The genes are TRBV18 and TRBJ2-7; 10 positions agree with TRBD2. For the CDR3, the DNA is TGTGCCAGCTCACCGGGACTAGCGTCCTACGAGCAGTACTTC. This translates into CASSPGLASYEQYF.